Described below is a single TCR beta chain sequence and its context. Its antigen is unknown. The sample is drawn from a study of cytomegalovirus exposure and HLA in healthy donors. Study conclusions and caveats: Reports described diagnosis of cytomegalovirus status by the classifier as highly specific and sensitive.

The CDR3 loop spans 15 amino acids. The ends were cut back, 6 bases at V and 0 bases at J, with 12 bases in the middle. Looked up from germline, CDR1 is MGHDK and CDR2 is SYGVNS. Primers for the PCR totalled 60 Vbeta and 13 Jbeta. Some clones are missing from TCRdb's copy, which holds only in-frame ones; the method was immunoSEQ multiplex PCR. The table records around 99,000 clones, less than 70% of them present only once. This chain connects TRBV25-1 to TRBJ2-1; D might be TRBD2 (6 bases). This TCR derives from a woman in her 70s in good health and CMV-seropositive. Sequencing used PBMCs. The CDR3, as DNA: TGTGCCAGCAGGGGGGGTCGCGGCTCCTACAATGAGCAGTTCTTC. Its protein is CASRGGRGSYNEQFF. Variable domain in full (rest from reference TRBV25-1 and TRBJ2-1): EADIYQTPRYLVIGTGKKITLECSQTMGHDKMYWYQQDPGMELHLIHYSYGVNSTEKGDLSSESTVSRIRTEHFPLTLESARPSHTSQYLCASRGGRGSYNEQFFGPGTRLTVL.